Each of the 27 T cell receptor beta chains below was sequenced from the same sample in a study of T-cell reconstitution after alpha-beta-depleted transplantation in children. Molecular barcoding with unique molecular identifiers was used for the TCRbeta library. TCRdb analysed the PCR reads with MiXCR anew, one entry per CDR3 protein. The table has hundreds of thousands of distinct CDR3 sequences, 15% to 20% seen once; the top ten hold roughly 5%. The input for sequencing was PBMCs, mostly from graft donor cells, taken 360 days after TCRalphabeta/CD19-depleted stem cell transplant. These receptors were obtained from a male patient younger than 18 who had a stem cell transplant for acute lymphoblastic leukemia, so the T cells may come from the graft donor.

The V call is TRBV29-1, the J call TRBJ2-3; unclear D gene. V lost 4 bases and J lost 5, with 7 bases in between. The germline V gene has CDR1 SQVTM and CDR2 ANQGSEA. There are 11 residues in the CDR3. The CDR3 DNA sequence: TGCAGCGTTGCGGACGGAGATACGCAGTATTTT. Amino acids: CSVADGDTQYF.

There are a few counts of this clonotype. The rearrangement joins TRBV18 to TRBJ2-5; unclear D gene. The CDR3 runs to 14 residues. V shed 2 bases and J shed 4 bases, with 11 bases lying between them. CDR1 is KGHSH and CDR2 is LQKENI in the germline V gene. CDR3 nucleotides: TGTGCCAGCTCACCAGTCCCTCAGCGAGAGACCCAGTACTTC. This gives the protein CASSPVPQRETQYF.

At least ten counts were recorded for this clonotype. J is TRBJ1-5 and V is TRBV5-5; D ambiguous. V lost 1 base and J 6 bases, leaving 17 bases between the germline ends. This CDR3 region has 16 residues. Germline V CDR1 and CDR2: SGHKS, YYEKEE (reference sequence). The DNA of the CDR3 is TGTGCCAGCAGCTTGTTAGGGATGTCCCTTGGTCAGCCCCAGCATTTT. This gives the protein CASSLLGMSLGQPQHF.

This clonotype was observed at least ten times. CDR3 protein: CASSGDGRGAEAFF. The CDR3 DNA sequence: TGTGCCAGCAGCGGTGACGGGCGAGGCGCTGAAGCTTTCTTT. J is TRBJ1-1 and V is TRBV7-2; no definite D call. The V gene lost 5 bases and the J gene lost 6 bases, with 16 bases spanning the gap. Germline CDR1 reads SGHTA; CDR2 reads FQGNSA. The CDR3 totals 14 residues.

This clonotype was seen more than once but under ten times. This rearrangement joins TRBV10-3 to TRBJ2-1, with D perhaps TRBD1 (5 bases). Germline V CDR1 and CDR2: ENHRY, SYGVKD. V was cut by 5 bases and J by 5 bases, with 19 bases left in between. CDR3 length: 16 residues. CDR3 region: CAISNGQGSTHNEQFF. The CDR3 DNA is TGTGCCATCAGTAACGGTCAGGGTTCTACACACAATGAGCAGTTCTTC.

As DNA, the CDR3 is TGTGCCAGCAGCCCCACAGGGGCCGAGCAGTACTTC. This encodes CASSPTGAEQYF. The chain combines TRBV13 with TRBJ2-7, with TRBD1 identical over 7 bases. The trim removed 5 bases at V and 6 bases at J, leaving 4 bases unmatched. The CDR3 is 12 amino acids. CDR1 PRHDT and CDR2 FYEKMQ come from the germline V gene (reference sequence).

This clonotype turned up a few times. The chain couples TRBV12-3 or TRBV12-4 to TRBJ2-1; D may be TRBD2 (5 bases). The CDR3 covers 14 residues. Deletions cut 8 bases from V and 5 bases from J, with 16 bases between. The CDR3 sequence is CASCEGPPNNEQFF. The CDR3 DNA reads TGTGCCAGCTGCGAGGGTCCGCCCAACAATGAGCAGTTCTTC.

This clonotype has a handful of counts. The chain recombines TRBV20-1 with TRBJ1-1; a weak D match, TRBD1 (6 bases). Trimming shortened V by 2 bases and J by 0 bases, and 7 bases separated the two germline ends. CDR3 length: 13 residues. From germline, CDR1 is DFQATT and CDR2 SNEGSKA (reference sequence). DNA for the CDR3: TGCAGTGCTAGACAGGGGATGAACACTGAAGCTTTCTTT. This codes for CSARQGMNTEAFF.

The chain recombines TRBV5-1 with TRBJ1-1; D may be TRBD1 (5 bases). The CDR3 extends over 16 amino acids. Germline lookup yields CDR1 SGHRS and CDR2 YFSETQ. V was trimmed by 4 bases and J by 2 bases, leaving 18 bases between them. CDR3 region: CASSTPTGGTNTEAFF. In DNA form, the CDR3 reads TGCGCCAGCAGCACCCCCACCGGGGGAACTAACACTGAAGCTTTCTTT.

This clonotype was seen many times. The chain has TRBV5-1 and TRBJ2-1; TRBD1 aligns across 9 bases. The junction had 9 bases not matched to a gene; V was cut back by 6 bases and J by 8 bases. The length of the CDR3 is 14 residues. CDR1 and CDR2 (germline): SGHRS, YFSETQ. The chain's CDR3 is CASTPGQGFDEQFF. DNA of the CDR3: TGCGCCAGCACGCCGGGACAGGGATTCGATGAGCAGTTCTTC.

This clonotype was recorded a few times. The V gene is TRBV12-3 or TRBV12-4, the J gene TRBJ2-7; 10 bases line up with TRBD1. The CDR3 runs 15 residues. Trimming removed 5 bases from V and 5 bases from J; junction bases left unmatched: 9. CDR3 protein: CASSKMGTGAHEQYF. For the CDR3, the DNA is TGTGCCAGCAGTAAGATGGGGACAGGGGCCCACGAGCAGTACTTC.

The chain recombines TRBV6-5 with TRBJ2-1; D uncertain. With 0 bases removed from V and 7 bases from J, the gap between germline ends came to 13 bases. Looked up from germline, CDR1 is MNHEY and CDR2 is SVGAGI. This CDR3 region has 15 residues. The CDR3 DNA follows: TGTGCCAGCAGTTACTCGTCGCGGAGTGAAAATGAGCAGTTCTTC. Translation: CASSYSSRSENEQFF.

This clonotype has a handful of counts. CDR3 bases: TGTGCCAGCAGCTGGCCGGGACAGCCCCATCGAGCAAGAGAGACCCAGTACTTC. It yields the protein CASSWPGQPHRARETQYF. J is TRBJ2-5 and V is TRBV11-1, with 7 bases aligning to TRBD1. V was pared by 4 bases and J by 4 bases, with 18 bases of the junction left unmatched. From germline, CDR1 is SGHAT and CDR2 FQDESV (reference sequence). The CDR3 consists of 18 residues. Complete variable domain (other parts from reference TRBV11-1 and TRBJ2-5): EAEVAQSPRYKITEKSQAVAFWCDPISGHATLYWYRQILGQGPELLVQFQDESVVDDSQLPKDRFSAERLKGVDSTLKIQPAELGDSAMYLCASSWPGQPHRARETQYFGPGTRLLVL.

The chain couples TRBV3-1 to TRBJ2-5; D remains ambiguous. With 3 bases removed from V and 4 bases from J, the gap between germline ends came to 6 bases. Germline V lookup: CDR1 LGHDT, CDR2 YNNKEL (reference sequence). This CDR3 has 12 residues. The CDR3 DNA follows: TGTGCCAGCAGCCATTCGGCAGAGACCCAGTACTTC. Translation: CASSHSAETQYF.

This clonotype was detected a few times. J is TRBJ2-7 and V is TRBV7-2; D gene uncertain. The CDR3 extends over 14 amino acids. V was clipped by 5 bases and J by 3 bases, with 14 bases between them. From germline, CDR1 is SGHTA and CDR2 FQGNSA. CDR3 bases: TGTGCCAGCAGCCCTACGGGCCTAGACTACGAGCAGTACTTC. This encodes CASSPTGLDYEQYF.

The CDR3 loop is CASSSSSLLGPGTTSTDTQYF. The CDR3 DNA reads TGTGCCAGCAGCTCCAGCAGCTTACTAGGGCCCGGGACAACTAGCACAGATACGCAGTATTTT. The chain links TRBV7-6 to TRBJ2-3; D might be TRBD1 (6 bases). This CDR3 contains 21 residues. CDR1 SGHVS and CDR2 FNYEAQ come from the germline V gene. With 4 bases removed from V and 0 bases from J, the gap between germline ends came to 29 bases.

This clonotype appeared a few times. This chain uses TRBV5-1 with TRBJ2-7; D is undetermined. Germline-derived CDR1 and CDR2 are SGHRS and YFSETQ. CDR3 length: 14 residues. The germline V and J ends were trimmed by 3 bases and 3 bases, with 13 bases remaining between them. This CDR3 reads CASSSYRPDYEQYF. The CDR3 DNA sequence: TGCGCCAGCAGCTCCTACCGTCCCGACTACGAGCAGTACTTC.

The sample holds a few counts of this clonotype. The chain carries TRBV20-1 and TRBJ1-5; D gene ambiguous. This CDR3 region has 16 residues. Germline V CDR1 and CDR2: DFQATT, SNEGSKA (reference sequence). V lost 0 bases and J lost 0, with 12 bases in between. The CDR3 DNA sequence: TGCAGTGCTAGAGATGACGGACTCCTTAGCAATCAGCCCCAGCATTTT. This sequence encodes CSARDDGLLSNQPQHF.

The chain employs TRBV7-3 and TRBJ2-7; D gene uncertain. Germline assignment: CDR1 SGHTA and CDR2 FQGTGA. Deletions cut 5 bases from V and 5 bases from J, with 19 bases between. The CDR3 has 15 residues. CDR3 DNA: TGTGCCAGCAGCCCAAAGGACCCAGCCTATAACGAGCAGTACTTC. Protein: CASSPKDPAYNEQYF.

This chain uses TRBV29-1 with TRBJ1-1; TRBD1 matches 8 bases. Germline loops: CDR1 SQVTM, CDR2 ANQGSEA. The ends lost 4 bases at V and 5 bases at J; junction bases unmatched: 9. There are 14 residues in the CDR3. The CDR3 here is CSVAEYRGWTEAFF. DNA of the CDR3: TGCAGCGTTGCGGAATACAGGGGGTGGACTGAAGCTTTCTTT.

The sample holds many counts of this clonotype. The chain uses TRBV20-1 and TRBJ2-5, with 8 bases that match TRBD2. Trimming cost V 6 bases and J 4 bases; bases outside gene matches: 7. Germline-derived CDR1 and CDR2 are DFQATT and SNEGSKA (reference sequence). The CDR3 has 13 amino acids. As DNA, the CDR3 is TGCAGTGCCCTTCGGGAGGGCGGAGAGACCCAGTACTTC. Its translation: CSALREGGETQYF.

The chain recombines TRBV9 with TRBJ2-7, with TRBD2 matching over 7 bases. Germline loops: CDR1 SGDLS, CDR2 YYNGEE. Trimming at V came to 2 bases and at J to 1 base, leaving 12 bases not matched to a gene. This CDR3 comprises 17 residues. The CDR3 DNA follows: TGTGCCAGCAGCGTCGGGGAGCCGGGACTATTTTCCTACGAGCAGTACTTC. This codes for CASSVGEPGLFSYEQYF.

This clonotype has more than one count but fewer than ten. The chain combines TRBV25-1 with TRBJ2-7; D not certain. The CDR3 is made up of 14 amino acids. CDR1 and CDR2 (germline): MGHDK, SYGVNS. The V end lost 6 bases, the J end lost 3 bases, and 15 bases lay between the germline ends. The CDR3 sequence: CASSSPGVFYEQYF. CDR3 sequence (DNA): TGTGCCAGCAGCAGCCCAGGAGTTTTCTACGAGCAGTACTTC.

This clonotype was detected a few times. This sequence joins TRBV19 and TRBJ2-1, with D unresolved. This CDR3 spans 13 amino acids. V dropped 2 bases and J dropped 6 bases, with 8 bases sitting between them. The germline CDR1 and CDR2 sequences are LNHDA and SQIVND (reference sequence). The CDR3 protein is CASSITAFNEQFF. CDR3 nucleotides: TGTGCCAGTAGTATAACAGCCTTCAATGAGCAGTTCTTC. The variable domain in full, with the rest retrieved from reference TRBV19 and TRBJ2-1, is DGGITQSPKYLFRKEGQNVTLSCEQNLNHDAMYWYRQDPGQGLRLIYYSQIVNDFQKGDIAEGYSVSREKKESFPLTVTSAQKNPTAFYLCASSITAFNEQFFGPGTRLTVL.

V usage is TRBV6-5 and J usage is TRBJ1-2; a weak D match, TRBD1 (6 bases). With 0 bases removed from V and 0 bases from J, the gap between germline ends came to 8 bases. Per germline, CDR1 MNHEY and CDR2 SVGAGI. CDR3 length equals 15 residues. CDR3 residues: CASSYSNRANYGYTF. CDR3 bases: TGTGCCAGCAGTTACTCTAACAGGGCTAACTATGGCTACACCTTC.

V usage is TRBV7-9 and J usage is TRBJ2-1; no definite D call. V lost 2 bases and J 15 bases, leaving 14 bases between the germline ends. CDR3 length: 12 residues. Germline CDR1 reads SEHNR; CDR2 reads FQNEAQ (reference sequence). CDR3 region: CASSLTRARGFF. The CDR3 DNA is TGTGCCAGCAGCTTAACTCGGGCAAGAGGGTTCTTC.

This clonotype was seen a few times. The chain joins TRBV29-1 to TRBJ1-1, with unresolved D. V gave up 4 bases and J gave up 1 base, with 7 bases separating them. CDR3 length equals 12 residues. CDR1 and CDR2 (germline): SQVTM, ANQGSEA. DNA for the CDR3: TGCAGCGTTGGATGGGGGAACACTGAAGCTTTCTTT. This translates into CSVGWGNTEAFF.